The T cell receptor (beta chain) described here comes from a study of response to subunit inactivated influenza vaccine (dated by TCRdb to the late 2010s). Regarding the study in general: Deep quantitative profiling of the T cell receptor repertoire was used in the study to follow responses to a trivalent subunit inactivated influenza vaccine.

The library came from RT-PCR. Sequencer: Illumina HiSeq 2500. TCRdb reran the public reads through fastp at Q25 and MiXCR, keeping productive beta chains. Identical CDR3 protein sequences are pooled into one entry, listed with their most common genes and DNA. The sample table shows around 470,000 distinct CDR3 sequences, and more than 7% are seen once. About an eighth of the sample belongs to the ten largest clones. Study-level results and caveats: According to the authors, only a limited number of new T cells may be recruited by each seasonal influenza vaccination.

Turning to this clonotype: Its antigen has not been determined. Base qualities are not recorded, but no much larger clone differs from it by a single base.

From the cysteine through the phenylalanine, the CDR3 covers 14 amino acids. Only CDR3 DNA is held: 42 bases, read in frame from base 1. Deletion took 5 bases off V and 4 bases off J, with a span of 14 bases between the germline ends. In the germline V gene, CDR1 corresponds to MNHNS and CDR2 to SASEGT. The starting material was PBMCs from blood, obtained around 2 years after vaccination. The sequence joins TRBV6-1 to TRBJ2-5; TRBD2 might be the D gene, on 6 matching bases. The sequence derives from a man aged 50 to 69 who received an inactivated influenza vaccine. Donor details come from another sample of the same person, matched by shared clones. The CDR3 amino acid sequence is: CASSSQGSGETQYF. In nucleotide form, the sequence is TGTGCCAGCAGTAGTCAGGGTAGCGGAGAGACCCAGTACTTC.